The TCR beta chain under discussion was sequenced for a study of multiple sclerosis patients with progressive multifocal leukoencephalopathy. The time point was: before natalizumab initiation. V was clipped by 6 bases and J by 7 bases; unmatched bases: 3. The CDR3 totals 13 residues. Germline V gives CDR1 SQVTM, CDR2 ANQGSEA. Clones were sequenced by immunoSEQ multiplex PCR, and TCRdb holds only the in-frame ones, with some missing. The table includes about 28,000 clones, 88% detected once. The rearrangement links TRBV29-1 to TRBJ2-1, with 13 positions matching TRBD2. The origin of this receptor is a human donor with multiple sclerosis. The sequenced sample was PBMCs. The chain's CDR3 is CSVKGLAGNEQFF. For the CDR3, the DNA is TGCAGCGTGAAGGGACTAGCGGGAAATGAGCAGTTCTTC.